This TCR beta chain was documented in a study of blood T cell repertoires in COVID-19. This clone was detected only once. Using immunoSEQ multiplex PCR, the repertoire was profiled, and TCRdb retains in-frame clones only, with some absent. The data show roughly 290,000 clones, with 80% to 95% seen just once and 6% to 7% held by the top ten. V dropped 5 bases and J dropped 4 bases, with 20 bases sitting between them. Germline V gene lookup returns CDR1 LGHNA and CDR2 YNFKEQ. The CDR3 spans 16 residues. This clonotype originated in a woman aged 25 to 39 with COVID-19, enrolled during active disease. This chain links TRBV4-2 with TRBJ2-5; tentatively, D is TRBD2 (5 bases). The sample consisted of peripheral blood. Here the CDR3 DNA reads TGTGCCAGCAGCTCGCACCCGAGGCTAGCCGGAGAGACCCAGTACTTC. It codes for CASSSHPRLAGETQYF.